Presented here are 20 T cell receptor beta chains from one specimen sequenced in a study of neurological immune-mediated disorders. Each CDR3 protein gets one entry after TCRdb re-called the 5' RACE reads with MiXCR. This table has some 30,000 distinct CDR3 sequences, roughly 25% appearing once. Sequencing input: CD4+ T cells from blood. The receptors stem from a man in his fifties or sixties with HTLV-1-associated myelopathy (HAM/TSP).

This clonotype showed up many times. This chain joins TRBV10-2 and TRBJ1-5; 9 bases are shared with TRBD1. The CDR3 is made up of 13 amino acids. The J segment lost 3 bases and the V segment lost 11 bases, leaving 5 bases of the junction unmatched. Germline V gene data show CDR1 as WSHSY and CDR2 as SAAADI. This CDR3 is CAVKQGANQPQHF. In DNA, the CDR3 is TGCGCCGTGAAACAGGGGGCCAATCAGCCCCAGCATTTT.

This clonotype was counted ten times or more. The V and J genes are TRBV14 and TRBJ2-7, with a tentative D call TRBD1 (6 bases). The CDR3 sequence is 14 residues long. The germline V and J ends were trimmed by 4 bases and 2 bases, with 12 bases remaining between them. Germline CDR1 is SGHDN and CDR2 is FVKESK. CDR3 DNA sequence: TGTGCCAGCAGCCCCGGGACACCCCCCTACGAGCAGTACTTC. Protein sequence: CASSPGTPPYEQYF.

This clonotype was detected ten times or more. The chain joins TRBV6-2 or TRBV6-3 to TRBJ1-2, with 7 bases fitting TRBD1. Germline-derived CDR1 and CDR2 are MNHEY and SVGEGT. Trimming removed 5 bases from V and 5 bases from J; junction bases left unmatched: 5. The CDR3 is 13 amino acids. CDR3 sequence (DNA): TGTGCCAGCAGTGGAACAGGGGATTATGGCTACACCTTC. It yields the protein CASSGTGDYGYTF.

This clonotype was observed at least ten times. The gene calls are TRBV6-5 and TRBJ2-3; no clear D. CDR1 is MNHEY, CDR2 SVGAGI, per germline. CDR3 length: 14 amino acids. Deletions cut 5 bases from V and 2 bases from J, with 11 bases between. The CDR3 sequence is CASSPRTVTDTQYF. The CDR3 bases are TGTGCCAGCAGTCCACGGACCGTCACAGATACGCAGTATTTT.

This clonotype has a count of ten or more. This CDR3 reads CASSQPTGVGTGELFF. In DNA, the CDR3 is TGTGCCAGCAGCCAACCAACAGGGGTTGGGACCGGGGAGCTGTTTTTT. V gene TRBV3-1 combines with J gene TRBJ2-2; 7 nucleotides agree with TRBD1. The CDR3 is 16 residues long. With V trimmed by 2 bases and J by 5 bases, 8 bases remained unmatched. The germline V gene has CDR1 LGHDT and CDR2 YNNKEL (reference sequence).

This clonotype has more than one count but fewer than ten. J is TRBJ1-5 and V is TRBV19; D gene unclear. This CDR3 region has 15 residues. Between the trimmed V and J ends, which lost 5 bases and 1 base, there was a span of 12 bases. Per the germline V gene, CDR1 is LNHDA and CDR2 is SQIVND (reference sequence). CDR3 loop: CASSRGSRSNQPQHF. The CDR3 DNA sequence: TGTGCCAGTAGTCGCGGGTCTAGGAGCAATCAGCCCCAGCATTTT.

This clonotype was detected many times. The V gene is TRBV11-2, the J gene TRBJ1-2, with D perhaps TRBD1 (6 bases). V was pared by 1 base and J by 0 bases, with 15 bases between. Germline-derived CDR1 and CDR2 are SGHAT and FQNNGV. CDR3 length: 17 residues. CDR3 in DNA: TGTGCCAGCAGCTTAGGGGCCCGGACAGACTCTAACTATGGCTACACCTTC. Translation gives CASSLGARTDSNYGYTF.

Many counts were recorded for this clonotype. The chain combines TRBV5-6 with TRBJ2-5, with TRBD2 identical over 8 bases. Germline loops: CDR1 SGHDT, CDR2 YYEEEE. V lost 2 bases, J lost 5 bases, and 8 bases stayed unmatched. The CDR3 totals 15 residues. CDR3 loop: CASSFGGGRMETQYF. The CDR3 nucleotides are TGTGCCAGCAGCTTTGGCGGGGGGCGAATGGAGACCCAGTACTTC.

The table lists this clonotype with many counts. The chain couples TRBV7-3 to TRBJ2-1; 9 bases line up with TRBD2. Germline V CDR1 and CDR2: SGHTA, FQGTGA. J gave up 8 bases and V 1 base, and 6 bases lay outside the gene matches. The CDR3 spans 15 residues. The chain's CDR3 is CASSLMAGLADEQFF. CDR3 in DNA: TGTGCCAGCAGCTTAATGGCGGGACTAGCCGATGAGCAGTTCTTC.

This clonotype showed up many times. The chain recombines TRBV5-1 with TRBJ1-6; a possible D gene is TRBD1 (5 bases). V was clipped by 1 base and J by 7 bases, with 9 bases between them. CDR1 SGHRS and CDR2 YFSETQ come from the germline V gene. This CDR3 has 14 residues. The CDR3 protein is CASSLRQRNSPLHF. CDR3 in DNA: TGCGCCAGCAGCTTGCGACAGAGAAATTCACCCCTCCACTTT.

This clonotype was detected many times. V gene TRBV27 combines with J gene TRBJ2-1; 7 bases are a match to TRBD1. The CDR3 consists of 13 residues. Germline V lookup: CDR1 MNHEY, CDR2 SMNVEV (reference sequence). V lost 6 bases to trimming and J lost 5 bases; unmatched junction nucleotides: 4. CDR3 coding DNA: TGTGCCAGCAGCAAGACAGGGAACAATGAGCAGTTCTTC. It codes for CASSKTGNNEQFF.

As regards this clonotype: One base away lies a much larger clone, so this may be a sequencing read error. The gene calls are TRBV3-1 and TRBJ2-7; possibly TRBD2 for D (6 bases). The CDR3 sequence is 12 residues long. The germline CDR1 and CDR2 sequences are LGHDT and YNNKEL (reference sequence). CDR3 in DNA: TGTGCCAACAGCCAAGTAGCGGACGAGCAGTACTTC. Protein sequence: CANSQVADEQYF.

V and J are TRBV7-9 and TRBJ2-2; unclear D gene. Germline CDR1 SEHNR, CDR2 FQNEAQ (reference sequence). This CDR3 is 14 amino acids long. Trimming cost V 7 bases and J 4 bases, with 13 bases left between them. CDR3 bases: TGTGCCAGCATCCTGGACGGTAGCACCGGGGAGCTGTTTTTT. Amino acids: CASILDGSTGELFF.

The chain is built from TRBV12-3 or TRBV12-4 and TRBJ2-1; no firm D call. The CDR3 is 13 residues long. With 0 bases removed from V and 5 bases from J, the gap between germline ends came to 5 bases. The CDR3 region has the DNA TGTGCCAGCAGTTTAGCCTCGGACAATGAGCAGTTCTTC. Protein product: CASSLASDNEQFF.

This clonotype was observed a handful of times. This chain uses TRBV2 with TRBJ2-7; D gene unclear. Germline V gene lookup returns CDR1 SNHLY and CDR2 FYNNEI. The length of the CDR3 is 11 residues. The V end lost 4 bases, the J end lost 1 base, and 2 bases lay between the germline ends. The DNA for the CDR3 is TGTGCCAGCAGTGTTTCCTACGAGCAGTACTTC. Residues: CASSVSYEQYF.

This clonotype appeared many times. This chain links TRBV20-1 with TRBJ2-7, with D tentatively TRBD2 (5 bases). The CDR3 has 10 residues. The ends were cut back, 0 bases at V and 9 bases at J, with 6 bases in the middle. Germline CDR1 is DFQATT and CDR2 is SNEGSKA (reference sequence). In DNA, the CDR3 is TGCAGTGCTAGAGAAGGGAGGCAGTACTTC. It translates to CSAREGRQYF.

This clonotype has a count of ten or more. The rearrangement links TRBV29-1 to TRBJ2-1; D gene uncertain. Trimming took 7 bases from V and 2 from J, leaving 18 bases between them. This CDR3 has 15 amino acids. Per germline, CDR1 SQVTM and CDR2 ANQGSEA. CDR3 nucleotides: TGCAGCGGAGAGTTTGGGGTTACCACCTACAATGAGCAGTTCTTC. Translated, it gives CSGEFGVTTYNEQFF.

This clonotype was counted at least ten times. The CDR3 DNA follows: TGTGCCATCAGTGATCGGCAGGGTGAGACCCAGTACTTC. This sequence encodes CAISDRQGETQYF. The chain joins TRBV10-3 to TRBJ2-5, with a weak D call TRBD1 (5 bases). Trimming cost V 3 bases and J 5 bases, with 10 bases left between them. The germline V gene encodes CDR1 ENHRY and CDR2 SYGVKD. CDR3 length equals 13 residues.

A few counts support this clonotype. The genes are TRBV4-1 and TRBJ1-4, with D possibly TRBD1 on 5 matching bases. This CDR3 is 15 amino acids long. The V end was cut by 0 bases, the J end by 4 bases, with 9 bases between. Germline loops: CDR1 MGHRA, CDR2 YSYEKL. In DNA, the CDR3 is TGCGCCAGCAGCCAAGAGGGGCAGCGTAATGAAAAACTGTTTTTT. Its translation is CASSQEGQRNEKLFF.

The genes are TRBV24-1 and TRBJ2-5, with D tentatively TRBD1 (5 bases). Trimming removed 3 bases at V and 2 bases at J, with 18 bases between. Germline lookup yields CDR1 KGHDR and CDR2 SFDVKD. The CDR3 sequence is 17 residues long. The CDR3 DNA reads as TGTGCCACCAGTGATGGGCGAGGTAAGGGGCGGCAAGAGACCCAGTACTTC. Protein product: CATSDGRGKGRQETQYF.